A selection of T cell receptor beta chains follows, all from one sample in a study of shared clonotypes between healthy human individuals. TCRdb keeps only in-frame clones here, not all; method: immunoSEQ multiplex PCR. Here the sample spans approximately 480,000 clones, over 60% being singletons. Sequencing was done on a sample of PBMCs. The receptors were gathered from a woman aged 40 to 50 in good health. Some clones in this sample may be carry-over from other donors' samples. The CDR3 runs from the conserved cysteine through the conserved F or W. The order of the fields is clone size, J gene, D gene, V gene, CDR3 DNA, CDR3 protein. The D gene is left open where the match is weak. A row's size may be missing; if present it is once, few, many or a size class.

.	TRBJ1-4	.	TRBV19	TGTGCCAGTAGTATTCAGGCCCAGAATGAAAAACTGTTTTTT	CASSIQAQNEKLFF
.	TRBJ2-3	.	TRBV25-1	TGTGCCAGCAGTACCCGGGACAGCACAGATACGCAGTATTTT	CASSTRDSTDTQYF
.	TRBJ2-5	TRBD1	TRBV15	TGTGCCACCAGCAGAGGAACAGGGGACCAAGAGACCCAGTACTTC	CATSRGTGDQETQYF
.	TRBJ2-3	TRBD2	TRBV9	TGTGCCAGCAGCATCTCTAGCGGTAGCACAGATACGCAGTATTTT	CASSISSGSTDTQYF
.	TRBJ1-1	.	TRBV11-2	TGTGCCAGCAGCGACCAGGGCGGGACTGAAGCTTTCTTT	CASSDQGGTEAFF
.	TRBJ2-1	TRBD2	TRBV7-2	TGTGCCAGCAGCTTATCGGGACTAGCGGGAGGTGAGCAGTTCTTC	CASSLSGLAGGEQFF
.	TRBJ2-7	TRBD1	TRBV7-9	TGTGCCAGCAGCTTAGGGGGACAGCTCTACGAGCAGTACTTC	CASSLGGQLYEQYF
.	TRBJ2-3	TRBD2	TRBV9	TGTGCCAGCAGCGCACAATCTAGCGGCACCACAGATACGCAGTATTTT	CASSAQSSGTTDTQYF
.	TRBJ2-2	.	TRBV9	TGTGCCAGCAGCGTAGCTTGGGGGGACACCGGGGAGCTGTTTTTT	CASSVAWGDTGELFF
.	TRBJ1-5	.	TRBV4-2	TGTGCCAGCAGCCAAGATGCCACTTATAGCAATCAGCCCCAGCATTTT	CASSQDATYSNQPQHF
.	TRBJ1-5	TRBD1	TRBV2	TGTGCCAGCAGGGGAGGGGGCGTAAGCAATCAGCCCCAGCATTTT	CASRGGGVSNQPQHF
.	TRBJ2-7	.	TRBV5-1	TGCGCCAGCAGCTTGGGACATAGCTACGAGCAGTACTTC	CASSLGHSYEQYF
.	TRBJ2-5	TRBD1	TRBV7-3	TGTGCCAGCAGCTTCGGACAGGGAGAGACCCAGTACTTC	CASSFGQGETQYF
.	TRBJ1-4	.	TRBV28	TGTGCCAGCAGTTTATCCCCCAGGGACATCTGGAATATAGCAACTAATGAAAAACTGTTTTTT	CASSLSPRDIWNIATNEKLFF
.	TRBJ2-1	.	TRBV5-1	TGCGCCAGCAGCCCCAAAGGCAATGAGCAGTTCTTC	CASSPKGNEQFF
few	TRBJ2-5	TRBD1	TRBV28	TGTGCCAGCAGTTCTTCCGGGACAGGGCAAGAGACCCAGTACTTC	CASSSSGTGQETQYF
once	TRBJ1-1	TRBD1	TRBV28	TGTGCCAGCAAGCCGGGACAGGGGGTCTGGAACACTGAAGCTTTCTTT	CASKPGQGVWNTEAFF
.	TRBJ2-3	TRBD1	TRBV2	TGTGCCAGCAGGGGGGACAGGGTCAACACAGATACGCAGTATTTT	CASRGDRVNTDTQYF
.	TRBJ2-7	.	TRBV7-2	TGTGCCAGCAGCTTATACCCCCCGGGGCCGGAGGGCGAGCAGTACTTC	CASSLYPPGPEGEQYF
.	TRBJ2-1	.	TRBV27	TGTGCCAGCTTTCGTGAGGGGCCGGAGCTGTTCTTC	CASFREGPELFF
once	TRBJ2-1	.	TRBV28	TGTGCCAGCAGAACATACGGGACGGGAGAGCAGTTCTTC	CASRTYGTGEQFF
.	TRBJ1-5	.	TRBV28	TGTGCCAGCAGTTTTAGGACACCAAGCAATCAGCCCCAGCATTTT	CASSFRTPSNQPQHF
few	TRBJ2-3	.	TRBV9	TGTGCCAGCAGCGTAAAGTCAGATACGCAGTATTTT	CASSVKSDTQYF
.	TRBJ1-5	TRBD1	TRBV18	TGTGCCAGCTCACCACCCGTTGGCCGGACAGGGGCCATGGATCAGCCCCAGCATTTT	CASSPPVGRTGAMDQPQHF
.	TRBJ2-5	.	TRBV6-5	TGTGCCAGCAGTTACAACAGGGCCAGAGAGACCCAGTACTTC	CASSYNRARETQYF
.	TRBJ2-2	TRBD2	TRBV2	TGTGCCAGCAGTGCGACTAGCGGGAGTACCGGGGAGCTGTTTTTT	CASSATSGSTGELFF
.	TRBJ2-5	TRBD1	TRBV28	TGTGCCAGCAGTCGACAGGGCGGCCGGGAGACCCAGTACTTC	CASSRQGGRETQYF
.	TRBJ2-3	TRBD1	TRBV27	TGTGCCAGCAGGGTGAGGGGACAGGGCACAGATACGCAGTATTTT	CASRVRGQGTDTQYF
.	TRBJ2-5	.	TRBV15	TGTGCCACCAGCAGAGATAGGGGGAGGGGAGAGACCCAGTACTTC	CATSRDRGRGETQYF
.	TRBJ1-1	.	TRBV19	TGTGCCAGCAAATATATTGAGCGGGGCAAGAACACTGAAGCTTTCTTT	CASKYIERGKNTEAFF
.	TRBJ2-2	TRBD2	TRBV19	TGTGCCAGTAAGGGTGGTAGCGGGTTCATGGCCGGGGAGCTGTTTTTT	CASKGGSGFMAGELFF
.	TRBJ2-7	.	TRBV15	TGTGCCACCAGCAGTGCACAGACTGCACAGCAGTACTTC	CATSSAQTAQQYF